This TCR beta chain was documented in a study of blood T cell repertoires in COVID-19. Turning to the study itself: Collection of acute and convalescent COVID-19 samples took place in the United States, Italy and Spain. PBMCs, B-cell-depleted T cells, or T cells were the source of the cDNA or gDNA that made up the material.

Cohort 3 donors counted as recovered after two negative PCRs, clearance, or resolved symptoms. The CDR3 contains 15 residues. The ends lost 3 bases at V and 4 bases at J; junction bases unmatched: 3. Per the germline V gene, CDR1 is LGHDT and CDR2 is YNNKEL (reference sequence). Clones were sequenced by immunoSEQ multiplex PCR, and TCRdb holds only the in-frame ones, with some missing. The sample includes over 250,000 clones, roughly nine tenths of them seen just once. The chain carries TRBV3-1 (or the pseudogene TRBV3-2) and TRBJ2-5, with 12 bases fitting TRBD1. The TCR comes from a woman younger than 35 who had recovered from COVID-19. The sequenced sample consisted of PBMCs or T cells enriched from blood (not recorded which). CDR3 in amino acids: CASSQGQGARETQYF. The CDR3 DNA follows: TGTGCCAGCAGCCAGGGACAGGGGGCTCGAGAGACCCAGTACTTC.